The T cell receptor beta chain under discussion was sequenced for a study of T cell responses to AZD1222 COVID-19 vaccine. Study information: Both about-4-week and about-12-week second-dose recipients were combined.

Whole-study findings and limits: Nearly half of the spike-specific TCRs reportedly recognize variant regions that carry no mutations. Most donors were white British and more were female, and clonal diversity was possibly underestimated. Baseline seropositivity occurred in only six AZD1222 recipients.

On this clone itself: Its target is not known.

Assay used: immunoSEQ multiplex PCR; TCRdb lists only in-frame clones, some missing. The data hold 75,000 to 85,000 clones, with approximately 90% observed a single time. The sequence was obtained from an adult in good health. Sample: peripheral blood, taken on day 0 of AZD1222 vaccination.

The CDR3 sequence is CASSGAGVTEKLFF. Written as DNA, the CDR3 is TGTGCCAGCAGTGGGGCAGGGGTAACTGAAAAACTGTTTTTT. The chain combines TRBV2 with TRBJ1-4; a weak D match, TRBD1 (6 bases). The CDR3 totals 14 residues. Germline assignment: CDR1 SNHLY and CDR2 FYNNEI. V shed 4 bases and J shed 7 bases, with 13 bases lying between them.